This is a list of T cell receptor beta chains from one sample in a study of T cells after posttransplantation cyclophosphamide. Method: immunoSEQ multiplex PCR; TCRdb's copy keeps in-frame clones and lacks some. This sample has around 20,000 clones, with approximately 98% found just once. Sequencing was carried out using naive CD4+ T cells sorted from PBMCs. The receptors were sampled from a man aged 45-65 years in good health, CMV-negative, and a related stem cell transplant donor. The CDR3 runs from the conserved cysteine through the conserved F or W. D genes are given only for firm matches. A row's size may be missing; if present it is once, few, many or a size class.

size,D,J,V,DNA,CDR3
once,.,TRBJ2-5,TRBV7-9,TGTGCCAGCAGCTTCTTCCTAGCGATAGGGGAGACCCAGTACTTC,CASSFFLAIGETQYF
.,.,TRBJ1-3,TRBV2,TGTGCCAGCATGCGGGGTTCAGGAAACACCATATATTTT,CASMRGSGNTIYF
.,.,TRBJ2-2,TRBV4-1,TGCGCCAGCAGCCAGGGATGGGGAGCCACCGGGGAGCTGTTTTTT,CASSQGWGATGELFF
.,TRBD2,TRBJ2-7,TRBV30,TGTGCCTGGAAACGGGAGCGGGGCAAAGAGCAGTACTTC,CAWKRERGKEQYF
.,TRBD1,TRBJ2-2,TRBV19,TGTGCCAGTAGTGCCCGGGACAGGGGCGGGGAGCTGTTTTTT,CASSARDRGGELFF
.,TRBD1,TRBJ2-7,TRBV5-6,TGTGCCAGCAGCTTGTTCGGGACAGGGACCGAGCAGTACTTC,CASSLFGTGTEQYF
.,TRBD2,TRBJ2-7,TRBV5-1,TGCGCCAGCAGCTCGACTAGCGGGGCCTTCTCCTACGAGCAGTACTTC,CASSSTSGAFSYEQYF
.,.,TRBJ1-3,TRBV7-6,TGTGCCAGCAGCTCGATTCGGGATTCTGGAAACACCATATATTTT,CASSSIRDSGNTIYF
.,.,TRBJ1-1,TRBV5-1,TGCGCCAGCAGCTTGGGCGTGTCCCCTGAAGCTTTCTTT,CASSLGVSPEAFF
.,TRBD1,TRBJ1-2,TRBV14,TGTGCCAGCAGCCTACAGGGGGCCTTATATATTGATGGCTACACCTTC,CASSLQGALYIDGYTF
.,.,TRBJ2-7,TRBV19,TGTGCCAGTAGCCGGGAGAGCTCCTACGAGCAGTACTTC,CASSRESSYEQYF
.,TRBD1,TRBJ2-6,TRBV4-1,TGCGCCAGCAGCGGGGACAGGGGAGACTCTGGGGCCAACGTCCTGACTTTC,CASSGDRGDSGANVLTF
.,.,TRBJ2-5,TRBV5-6,TGTGCCAGCAGCTGGCGGGGCCAAGAGACCCAGTACTTC,CASSWRGQETQYF
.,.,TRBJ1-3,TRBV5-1,TGCGCCAGCAGTTGGAGGGGAGATGGCAACACCATATATTTT,CASSWRGDGNTIYF
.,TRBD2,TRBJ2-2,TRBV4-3,TGCGCCAGCAGCCTTGGGACTATTGGGGGCACCGGGGAGCTGTTTTTT,CASSLGTIGGTGELFF
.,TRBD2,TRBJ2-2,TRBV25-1,TGTGCCAGCAGTGAAATGCGGGGGGCCGCCGGGGAGCTGTTTTTT,CASSEMRGAAGELFF
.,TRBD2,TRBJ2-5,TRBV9,TGTGCCAGCAGCGAAGTTGGGGTAGCGGGGTACCAAGAGACCCAGTACTTC,CASSEVGVAGYQETQYF
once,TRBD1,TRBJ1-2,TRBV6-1,TGTGCCAGCAGCGTGGACAGGGTATCTGGCTACACCTTC,CASSVDRVSGYTF
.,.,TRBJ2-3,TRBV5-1,TGCGCCAGCAGCTTGGGGGCGAGAAGCACAGATACGCAGTATTTT,CASSLGARSTDTQYF
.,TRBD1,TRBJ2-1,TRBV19,TGTGCCAGTAGTCGAACCCCCCCGGGACAGGGCTTTTACAATGAGCAGTTCTTC,CASSRTPPGQGFYNEQFF
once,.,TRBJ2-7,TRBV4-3,TGCGCCAGCAGCAGGGGGTCGGCGAACGAGCAGTACTTC,CASSRGSANEQYF
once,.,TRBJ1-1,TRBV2,TGTGCCAGCAAGCGCGAGCCCCCTGAAGCTTTCTTT,CASKREPPEAFF
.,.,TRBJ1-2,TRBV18,TGTGCCAGCCCGCCCGGGAGGGGCTCGTATGGCTACACCTTC,CASPPGRGSYGYTF
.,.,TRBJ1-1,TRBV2,TGTGCCAGCAGTGAACTGGGGAGGGTCACTGAAGCTTTCTTT,CASSELGRVTEAFF
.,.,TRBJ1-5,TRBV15,TGTGCCACCAGCAGGGCGGGGGCCGATCAGCCCCAGCATTTT,CATSRAGADQPQHF
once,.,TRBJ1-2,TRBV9,TGTGCCAGCAGCGTAGGTGACGGGAGATATGGCTACACCTTC,CASSVGDGRYGYTF
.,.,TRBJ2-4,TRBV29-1,TGCAGCGTTGAAGGACAGATAAAAAACATTCAGTACTTC,CSVEGQIKNIQYF
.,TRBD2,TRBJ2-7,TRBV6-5,TGTGCCAGCAGTTACAAGACTAGCGGCGAGCTTTACGAGCAGTACTTC,CASSYKTSGELYEQYF
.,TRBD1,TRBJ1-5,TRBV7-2,TGTGCCAGCAGCTCACGACAGGGAGGACAGCCCCAGCATTTT,CASSSRQGGQPQHF
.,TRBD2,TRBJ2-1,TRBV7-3,TGTGCCAGCAGTCCCCGACTAGCGGGCTCCTACAATGAGCAGTTCTTC,CASSPRLAGSYNEQFF
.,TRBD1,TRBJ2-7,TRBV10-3,TGTGCCATCAGCCCTAGACAGGGTAGATACGAGCAGTACTTC,CAISPRQGRYEQYF
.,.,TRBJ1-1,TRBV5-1,TGCGCCAGCAGCTTTACACACAACACTGAAGCTTTCTTT,CASSFTHNTEAFF
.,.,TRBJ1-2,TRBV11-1,TGTGCCAGCAGCCAAAGAGGGCATGGCTACACCTTC,CASSQRGHGYTF
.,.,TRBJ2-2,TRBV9,TGTGCCAGCAGCCGAGGGCAGCTTAGCACCGGGGAGCTGTTTTTT,CASSRGQLSTGELFF
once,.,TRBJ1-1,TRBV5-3,TGTGCCAGAAAGCGAGGGAACACTGAAGCTTTCTTT,CARKRGNTEAFF
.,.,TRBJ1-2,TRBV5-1,TGCGCCAGCAGCCCGGGTTGGGGAGTCCATGGCTACACCTTC,CASSPGWGVHGYTF
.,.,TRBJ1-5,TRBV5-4,TGTGCCAGCAGCCCCGCAGGGGATCAGCCCCAGCATTTT,CASSPAGDQPQHF
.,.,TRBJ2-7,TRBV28,TGTGCCAGCAGGCAGGGGAGTGGAGGCTACGAGCAGTACTTC,CASRQGSGGYEQYF
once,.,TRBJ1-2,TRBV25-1,TGTGCCAGCAGTGATTTAGCTAACTATGGCTACACCTTC,CASSDLANYGYTF
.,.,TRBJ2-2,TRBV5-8,TGTGCCAGCAGCAGATACACGAACACCGGGGAGCTGTTTTTT,CASSRYTNTGELFF
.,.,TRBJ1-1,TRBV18,TGTGCCAGCTCACCACCAAGTCAGATGAACACTGAAGCTTTCTTT,CASSPPSQMNTEAFF
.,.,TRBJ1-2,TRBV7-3,TGTGCCAGCAGCTTAATCCCAGGGTCTAGCTCACAGGGCGGCTACACCTTC,CASSLIPGSSSQGGYTF
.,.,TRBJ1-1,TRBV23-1,TGCGCCAGCAGTCAATTAGGGGCCATGAACACTGAAGCTTTCTTT,CASSQLGAMNTEAFF
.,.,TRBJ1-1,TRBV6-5,TGTGCCAGCAGTAAGAGCACTGAAGCTTTCTTT,CASSKSTEAFF
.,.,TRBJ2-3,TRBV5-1,TGCGCCAGCAGTCCTAACCAAGGCACAGATACGCAGTATTTT,CASSPNQGTDTQYF
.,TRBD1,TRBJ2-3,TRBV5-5,TGTGCCAGCAGGTGGGGACAGGGCCCTCTTGGTACGCAGTATTTT,CASRWGQGPLGTQYF